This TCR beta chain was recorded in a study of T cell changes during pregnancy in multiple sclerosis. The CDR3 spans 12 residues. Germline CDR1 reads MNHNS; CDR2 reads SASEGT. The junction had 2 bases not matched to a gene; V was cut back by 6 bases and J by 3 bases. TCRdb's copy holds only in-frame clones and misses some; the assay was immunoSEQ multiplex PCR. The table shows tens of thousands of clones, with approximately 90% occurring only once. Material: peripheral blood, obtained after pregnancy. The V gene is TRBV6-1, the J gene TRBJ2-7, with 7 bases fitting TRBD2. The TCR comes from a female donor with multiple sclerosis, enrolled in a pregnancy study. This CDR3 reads CASSWEGYEQYF. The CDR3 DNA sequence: TGTGCCAGCAGCTGGGAGGGCTACGAGCAGTACTTC.